This TCR beta chain comes out of a study of graft-versus-host responses after intestinal transplantation. Concerning this clone itself: As yet, its antigen is unknown.

Clones were read by immunoSEQ multiplex PCR, and TCRdb kept only the in-frame ones, dropping some. Seen here are about 25,000 clones, more than 75% observed once, and the top ten hold approximately 0.93%. Trimming removed 2 bases from V and 7 bases from J, with 8 bases in between. Germline V lookup: CDR1 LNHNV, CDR2 YYDKDF (reference sequence). The CDR3 is 12 residues long. Sequences were derived from unstimulated CD8+ T cells sorted from spleen or lymph node cells, sampled before transplant. The clonotype comes from a human donor who was the organ donor for an intestinal transplant. The V call is TRBV15, the J call TRBJ1-1, with D possibly being TRBD1 (6 bases). The CDR3 bases are TGTGCCACCAGCAGACTACAGGGTGAAGCTTTCTTT. Translation: CATSRLQGEAFF.